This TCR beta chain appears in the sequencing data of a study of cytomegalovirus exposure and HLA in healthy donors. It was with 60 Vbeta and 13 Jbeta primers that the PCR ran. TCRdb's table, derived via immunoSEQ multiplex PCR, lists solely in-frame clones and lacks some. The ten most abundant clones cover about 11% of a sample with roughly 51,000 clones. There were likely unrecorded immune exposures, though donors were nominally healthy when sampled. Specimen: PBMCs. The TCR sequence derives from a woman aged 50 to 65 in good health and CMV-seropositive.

The CDR3 is CASSLNTGLLVEQYF. The CDR3 region has the DNA TGCGCCAGCAGCCTAAACACAGGGTTGCTAGTCGAGCAGTACTTC. The chain uses TRBV4-3 and TRBJ2-7; D possibly corresponds to TRBD1 (6 bases). CDR3 length: 15 residues. CDR1 and CDR2 from the germline V gene are LGHNA and YSLEER. The V gene lost 4 bases and the J gene lost 6 bases, with 19 bases spanning the gap.